The TCR beta chain under discussion was sequenced for a study of cytomegalovirus exposure and HLA in healthy donors. Looking at the study overall: Early released data had roughly 81 million unique TCRs, all coming from HLA-typed donors.

V was trimmed by 7 bases and J by 4 bases, leaving 18 bases between them. This CDR3 comprises 16 residues. The germline V gene has CDR1 SGHRS and CDR2 YFSETQ. Primers included in the PCR were 60 Vbeta and 13 Jbeta primers. Clones were sequenced by immunoSEQ multiplex PCR, and TCRdb holds only the in-frame ones, with some missing. Among over 130,000 clones listed, approximately 72% were seen once. The sequence was collected from a woman aged 60 to 75 in good health and CMV-seronegative. V usage is TRBV5-1 and J usage is TRBJ2-6; tentative D call: TRBD1 (6 bases). Source material: PBMCs. This CDR3 is CASHRAPEGGANVLTF. The CDR3 DNA sequence: TGCGCCAGCCACAGGGCGCCAGAGGGGGGGGCCAACGTCCTGACTTTC.